One T cell receptor beta chain is described in this entry. At one of its ends the junction is not consistent with the germline gene, which may arise from a read error. Three rounds of nested PCR, following a modified ARM-PCR protocol, produced the TCRbeta library. Using its own MiXCR run on the multiplex PCR reads, TCRdb lists one record per CDR3 protein. The data contain 91,000 or so distinct CDR3 sequences, about 66% of them singletons. The template was RNA from unsorted bulk tissue. The source of the sample is a study of tumor and adjacent non-tumor tissue in lung cancer. The germline V gene encodes CDR1 SGHNT and CDR2 YENEEA. This CDR3 comprises 16 residues.

This clonotype was sampled from a man aged 55 to 70 with non-small cell lung cancer. The sequenced material came from lung tumor tissue. The genes are TRBV11-3 and TRBJ2-3; D is perhaps TRBD1 (5 bases). The CDR3 coding sequence is TGTGTCAGCAGCCTAGGGGTAGGGGCCCACACAGATACGCAGTATTTT. It encodes CVSSLGVGAHTDTQYF.